The 5 T cell receptor delta chains below were found in one sample sequenced in a study of gamma-delta T cells after stem cell transplantation. TCRdb redid clone calling on the RT-PCR reads using CATT. The repertoire holds about 2,900 delta-chain clones, with 2.5% as singletons. The sample was gamma-delta T cells. Receptor source: a human donor. It is not recorded whose cells these are; they may come from a transplant donor.

As concerns this clone: With only one base between it and a far larger clone, this is likely a read error. Other DNA variants within this sample encode the same CDR3. V usage is TRDV2 and J usage is TRDJ1, with TRDD3 identical over 7 bases. In germline, CDR1 is GEAIGNYY, CDR2 EKD. The CDR3 is 17 amino acids. CDR3: CACDTLGDRDYTDKLIF. The CDR3 coding sequence is TGTGCCTGTGACACCCTCGGGGATAGGGACTACACCGACAAACTCATCTTT.

There are a few counts of this clone. TCRdb's listed protein matches a much larger clone and diverges from this DNA's translation at residue 17, likely through a read error; the protein shown comes from the DNA. The rearrangement links TRDV2 to TRDJ1; D is possibly TRDD2 or TRDD3 (5 bases each). The CDR3 loop spans 22 amino acids. V dropped 3 bases and J dropped 4 bases, with 38 bases sitting between them. The germline gives CDR1 GEAIGNYY, CDR2 EKD. The CDR3 protein is CACDPLPNLLGRTLGNIDKLIF. DNA for the CDR3: TGTGCCTGTGACCCGCTTCCAAATCTGCTGGGTCGAACCCTTGGGAACATCGATAAACTCATCTTT.

As regards this clone: This is likely an artifact of a read error, given a far larger clone one base away. The sample has other DNA sequences that encode this CDR3 too. The chain couples TRDV2 to TRDJ1; D possibly corresponds to TRDD2 (5 bases). CDR1 is GEAIGNYY and CDR2 is EKD in the germline V gene. V was clipped by 0 bases and J by 5 bases, with 21 bases between them. The CDR3 covers 17 residues. This CDR3 is CACDTLSSLTSGDKLIF. DNA of the CDR3: TGTGCCTGTGACACCCTCTCTTCCCTCACTTCAGGGGATAAACTCATCTTT.

A note on this clone: A far larger clone is a single base away, which makes a read error likely. The sample contains more than one DNA sequence encoding this CDR3. The V gene is TRDV2, the J gene TRDJ1, with TRDD3 matching over 10 bases. Germline lookup yields CDR1 GEAIGNYY and CDR2 EKD. The V gene end was trimmed by 1 base and the J gene end by 2 bases; junction bases not matched to a gene: 18. This CDR3 spans 20 amino acids. This chain's CDR3 is CACDTLAQAGGYGGTDKLIF. DNA for the CDR3: TGTGCCTGTGACACGCTAGCCCAAGCCGGGGGATACGGGGGGACCGATAAACTCATCTTT.

This clone was seen a handful of times. One base away lies a much larger clone, so this may be a sequencing read error. Other DNA sequences of this sample code for an identical CDR3. This chain joins TRDV2 and TRDJ1; D unresolved. Trimming left V 1 base short and J 5 bases short, with 16 bases between. Germline V gives CDR1 GEAIGNYY, CDR2 EKD. The CDR3 is made up of 15 amino acids. This chain's CDR3 is CACDTLESVTDKLIF. CDR3 nucleotide sequence: TGTGCCTGTGACACTCTGGAGTCGGTTACTGATAAACTCATCTTT.